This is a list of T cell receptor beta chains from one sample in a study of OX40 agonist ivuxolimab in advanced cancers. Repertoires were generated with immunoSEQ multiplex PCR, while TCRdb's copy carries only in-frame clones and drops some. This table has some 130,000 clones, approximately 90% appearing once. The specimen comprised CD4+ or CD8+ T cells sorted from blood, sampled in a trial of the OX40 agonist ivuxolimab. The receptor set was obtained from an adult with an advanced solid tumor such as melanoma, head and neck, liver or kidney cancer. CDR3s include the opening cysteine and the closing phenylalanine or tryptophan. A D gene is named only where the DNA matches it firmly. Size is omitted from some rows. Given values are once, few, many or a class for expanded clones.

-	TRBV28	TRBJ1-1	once	CASRTGTREAFF	TGTGCCAGCAGGACAGGTACTCGTGAAGCTTTCTTT
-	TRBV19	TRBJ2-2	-	CASTISGTVTGELFF	TGTGCCAGTACCATTTCCGGGACCGTCACCGGGGAGCTGTTTTTT
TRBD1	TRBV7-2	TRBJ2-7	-	CASSLLGQGSHYEQYF	TGTGCCAGCAGCTTACTGGGACAGGGGTCCCACTACGAGCAGTACTTC
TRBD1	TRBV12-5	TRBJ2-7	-	CASGSGTGSYEQYF	TGTGCTAGTGGTTCCGGGACAGGGTCCTACGAGCAGTACTTC
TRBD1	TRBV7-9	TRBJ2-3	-	CASSLGFVGTGTDTQYF	TGTGCCAGCAGCTTAGGTTTCGTAGGGACAGGCACAGATACGCAGTATTTT
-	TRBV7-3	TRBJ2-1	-	CASSPGMREYDRGHNEQFF	TGTGCCAGCAGTCCTGGGATGCGGGAGTATGATCGGGGGCACAATGAGCAGTTCTTC
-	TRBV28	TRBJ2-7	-	CASSWQGDEQYF	TGTGCCAGCAGTTGGCAGGGCGACGAGCAGTACTTC
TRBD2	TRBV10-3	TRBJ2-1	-	CAISGLGANEQFF	TGTGCCATCAGCGGACTAGGGGCTAATGAGCAGTTCTTC
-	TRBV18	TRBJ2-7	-	CASSPPVVTKGEQYF	TGTGCCAGCTCACCACCGGTAGTCACTAAAGGGGAGCAGTACTTC
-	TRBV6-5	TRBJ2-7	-	CASSYSNNYEQYF	TGTGCCAGCAGTTACTCGAACAACTACGAGCAGTACTTC
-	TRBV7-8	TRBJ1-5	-	CASSLAGRVGQPQHF	TGTGCCAGCAGCTTAGCGGGCAGGGTAGGTCAGCCCCAGCATTTT
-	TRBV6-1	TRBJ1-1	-	CASKKTTGLNTEAFF	TGTGCCAGCAAGAAAACGACAGGTCTGAACACTGAAGCTTTCTTT
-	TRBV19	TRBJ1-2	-	CASSKRGYEDTYGYTF	TGTGCCAGTTCAAAACGGGGGTACGAAGATACCTATGGCTACACCTTC
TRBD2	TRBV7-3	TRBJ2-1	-	CASSPAAGAYNEQFF	TGTGCCAGCAGCCCCGCTGCGGGGGCCTACAATGAGCAGTTCTTC
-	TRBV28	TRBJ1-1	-	CASNIGLEAFF	TGTGCCAGCAATATTGGGTTGGAAGCTTTCTTT
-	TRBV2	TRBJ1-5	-	CASSASQGAQPQHF	TGTGCCAGCAGTGCCTCACAGGGCGCTCAGCCCCAGCATTTT
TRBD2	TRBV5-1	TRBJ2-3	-	CASSLELAGVNTQYF	TGCGCCAGCAGCTTGGAACTAGCGGGAGTCAATACGCAGTATTTT
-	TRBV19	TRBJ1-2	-	CASRGTVFDYGYTF	TGTGCCAGTAGGGGCACTGTATTCGACTATGGCTACACCTTC
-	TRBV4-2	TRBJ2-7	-	CASSQAGPQYF	TGTGCCAGCAGCCAGGCTGGGCCCCAGTACTTC
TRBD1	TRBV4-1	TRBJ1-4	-	CASSQGTAKNEKLFF	TGCGCCAGCAGCCAGGGGACAGCAAAAAATGAAAAACTGTTTTTT
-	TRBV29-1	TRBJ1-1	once	CSSERGRNTEAFF	TGCAGCTCCGAGCGGGGGCGGAACACTGAAGCTTTCTTT
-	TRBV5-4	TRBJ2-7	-	CASSPTVAGVHEQYF	TGTGCCAGCAGCCCGACAGTGGCAGGAGTCCACGAGCAGTACTTC
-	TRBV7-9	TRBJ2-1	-	CASSSGGWDEQFF	TGTGCCAGCAGCTCTGGAGGGTGGGATGAGCAGTTCTTC
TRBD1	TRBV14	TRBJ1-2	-	CASSPDRGASYGYTF	TGTGCCAGCAGCCCGGACAGGGGGGCGAGCTATGGCTACACCTTC
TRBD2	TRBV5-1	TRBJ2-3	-	CASSLVSGISTDTQYF	TGCGCCAGCAGCTTGGTTAGCGGGATAAGCACAGATACGCAGTATTTT
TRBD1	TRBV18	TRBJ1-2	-	CATQGAQDYGYTF	TGTGCCACTCAGGGGGCTCAGGACTATGGCTACACCTTC
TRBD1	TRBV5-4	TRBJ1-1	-	CASSPGQGAMNTEAFF	TGTGCCAGCAGCCCCGGACAGGGAGCGATGAACACTGAAGCTTTCTTT
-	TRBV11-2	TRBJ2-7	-	CASSLGPFYEQYF	TGTGCCAGCAGCTTAGGACCGTTCTACGAGCAGTACTTC
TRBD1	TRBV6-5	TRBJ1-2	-	CASRRDRNYGYTF	TGTGCCAGCAGACGGGACAGAAACTATGGCTACACCTTC
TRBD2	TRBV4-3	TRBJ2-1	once	CASSLFNSGSSDNEQFF	TGCGCCAGCAGCCTTTTCAATAGCGGGAGTAGTGACAATGAGCAGTTCTTC
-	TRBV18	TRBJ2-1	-	CASSPQPGREQFF	TGTGCCAGCTCACCACAACCGGGGAGGGAGCAGTTCTTC
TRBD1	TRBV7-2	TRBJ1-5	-	CASSPRTGGRDQPQHF	TGTGCCAGCAGCCCCCGGACAGGGGGCAGGGATCAGCCCCAGCATTTT
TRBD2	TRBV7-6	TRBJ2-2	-	CASSLGPSGSAPGELFF	TGTGCCAGCAGCTTAGGTCCTAGCGGGAGCGCGCCCGGGGAGCTGTTTTTT
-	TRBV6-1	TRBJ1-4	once	CASSGRQNPNEKLFF	TGTGCCAGCAGTGGACGACAGAACCCTAATGAAAAACTGTTTTTT
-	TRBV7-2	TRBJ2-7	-	CASSQNGAAPYEQYF	TGTGCCAGCAGCCAAAACGGGGCTGCTCCCTACGAGCAGTACTTC
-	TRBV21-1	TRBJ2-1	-	CASSKEMASGHNEQFF	TGTGCCAGCAGCAAAGAAATGGCTAGCGGCCACAATGAGCAGTTCTTC
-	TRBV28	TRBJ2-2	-	CASTEGGYGTGELFF	TGTGCCAGCACCGAGGGGGGGTACGGCACCGGGGAGCTGTTTTTT
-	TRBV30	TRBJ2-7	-	CAWTETESYEQYF	TGTGCCTGGACCGAAACAGAGAGCTACGAGCAGTACTTC
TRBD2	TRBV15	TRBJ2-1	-	CATSSSTGGPTSYNEQFF	TGTGCCACCAGCAGTTCTACGGGAGGGCCGACCTCCTACAATGAGCAGTTCTTC
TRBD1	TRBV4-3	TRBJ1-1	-	CASSQGPGQGTEAFF	TGCGCCAGCAGCCAAGGCCCGGGACAGGGAACTGAAGCTTTCTTT
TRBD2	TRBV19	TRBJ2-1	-	CASSPSPLGLAGVVHEQFF	TGTGCCAGTAGTCCCTCCCCTCTCGGACTAGCGGGAGTAGTCCATGAGCAGTTCTTC
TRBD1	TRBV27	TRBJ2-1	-	CASSLPTGSFGEQFF	TGTGCCAGCAGTTTACCGACAGGGTCCTTCGGTGAGCAGTTCTTC
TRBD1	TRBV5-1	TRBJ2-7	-	CASSPDRGNYEQYF	TGCGCCAGCAGCCCGGACAGGGGGAACTACGAGCAGTACTTC
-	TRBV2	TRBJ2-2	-	CASSAYGSNTGELFF	TGTGCCAGCAGTGCGTACGGGAGTAACACCGGGGAGCTGTTTTTT
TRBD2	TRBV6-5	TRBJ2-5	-	CASSYSSAGEETQYF	TGTGCCAGCAGTTACTCGTCGGCGGGGGAAGAGACCCAGTACTTC